Listed below are T cell receptor beta chains from one sample, sequenced in a study of T cells expressing NK-cell markers. Each CDR3 protein gets one entry in TCRdb, which reprocessed the 5' RACE reads and gives no DNA. This table holds 650 to 900 distinct CDR3 sequences. Sequencing was done on a sample of blood T cells: a sorted CD56 or NKG2C T cell subset, CD4+ or CD8+ T cells, or bulk PBMC T cells (not recorded which). The receptors were gathered from a man aged 18-70 years in good health. Both conserved end residues are part of each CDR3. The size entry is marked missing in some rows and otherwise reads once, few, many or a size class.

v_call	cdr3_length	clone_size	j_call	cdr3_aa
TRBV7-9	15	NA	TRBJ1-3	CASSLYRGRFNTIYF
TRBV3-1	12	NA	TRBJ2-1	CASSYEAPPQFF
TRBV29-1	13	medium-sized	TRBJ2-1	CSVTRPSVNEQFF
TRBV5-1	14	medium-sized	TRBJ2-7	CASSLGGTAYEQYF
TRBV4-2	18	NA	TRBJ2-7	CASTQEGIRQGSAYEQYF
TRBV14	13	NA	TRBJ2-1	CASSKDTYNEQFF
TRBV10-3	16	NA	TRBJ1-2	CAISEWETGANYGYTF
TRBV5-5	14	NA	TRBJ2-2	CASSLVRATGELFF
TRBV7-9	11	medium-sized	TRBJ1-5	CASNPVPPQHF
TRBV24-1	16	NA	TRBJ1-2	CATSDVRDTVNYGYTF
TRBV7-9	14	medium-sized	TRBJ2-7	CASCTGLAGIEQYF
TRBV5-1	16	NA	TRBJ1-2	CASSLPRGGPTGGYTF
TRBV20-1	14	NA	TRBJ2-1	CSARVPGEGNEQFF
TRBV27	14	NA	TRBJ1-2	CASSSSFGVSGYTF
TRBV13	16	medium-sized	TRBJ2-1	CASSLVAGGYYNEQFF
TRBV4-1	18	NA	TRBJ1-6	CASSQDHGGDNYNSPLHF
TRBV4-1	14	medium-sized	TRBJ1-1	CASSPTEGNTEAFF
TRBV5-6	15	NA	TRBJ2-7	CASSLAGASPYEQYF
TRBV2	15	NA	TRBJ2-2	CASKKAWGSAGELFF
TRBV7-9	13	medium-sized	TRBJ2-7	CASSLEQGAEQYF
TRBV29-1	12	NA	TRBJ2-5	CSVEAGVEAQYF
TRBV3-1	15	medium-sized	TRBJ2-1	CASSHWGRTDNEQFF
TRBV20-1	15	NA	TRBJ1-5	CSARITGRSNQPQHF
TRBV18	14	NA	TRBJ2-5	CASSLQAGAETQYF
TRBV7-8	19	NA	TRBJ2-7	CASSLVPISTDRGRPEQYF
TRBV7-9	12	medium-sized	TRBJ1-5	CASRTGGGPQHF
TRBV18	16	NA	TRBJ1-1	CASSPPFGGSNTEAFF
TRBV5-6	17	medium-sized	TRBJ2-5	CASSFLRGTHTVETQYF
TRBV9	15	medium-sized	TRBJ1-1	CASSVEQGMNTEAFF
TRBV4-1	16	medium-sized	TRBJ2-2	CASSQGSRLGTGELFF
TRBV19	15	NA	TRBJ1-6	CASSIIPGGNSPLHF
TRBV7-6	13	NA	TRBJ1-2	CASSLVRDYGYTF
TRBV12-3/TRBV12-4	16	medium-sized	TRBJ1-5	CASSFSQDRGRQPQHF
TRBV5-1	16	NA	TRBJ2-5	CASISPPPLGWKTQYF
TRBV5-4	16	NA	TRBJ2-7	CASSLESSGVSYEQYF
TRBV7-6	17	NA	TRBJ1-4	CASSFGTGTAIGEKLFF
TRBV7-2	12	medium-sized	TRBJ2-7	CASSFRYYEQYF
TRBV2	14	NA	TRBJ2-7	CASSEGGGGYEQYF
TRBV5-1	15	medium-sized	TRBJ2-3	CASSLAPWSTDTQYF
TRBV11-2	12	NA	TRBJ2-2	CASSLWEGSCFF
TRBV10-3	15	NA	TRBJ1-1	CAISEGAGSGAEAFF
TRBV28	16	NA	TRBJ1-2	CASSLGTASFNYGYTF
TRBV20-1	13	medium-sized	TRBJ1-5	CSARQGSYQPQHF
TRBV27	16	medium-sized	TRBJ2-7	CASSLGWGLALYEQYF
TRBV4-1	19	NA	TRBJ2-3	CASSQRPFWGKKGTDTQYF
TRBV7-3	14	NA	TRBJ1-1	CASSPSWDRGRLFF
TRBV10-3	15	NA	TRBJ1-2	CAISDVRGRDYGYTF
TRBV7-2	15	medium-sized	TRBJ2-1	CASSSQFESMDEQFF
TRBV18	14	NA	TRBJ2-7	CASSPQLVPYEQYF
TRBV2	18	NA	TRBJ1-5	CASSGWYRGFYSNQPQHF
TRBV11-1	16	NA	TRBJ1-2	CASSLADVDTTYGYTF